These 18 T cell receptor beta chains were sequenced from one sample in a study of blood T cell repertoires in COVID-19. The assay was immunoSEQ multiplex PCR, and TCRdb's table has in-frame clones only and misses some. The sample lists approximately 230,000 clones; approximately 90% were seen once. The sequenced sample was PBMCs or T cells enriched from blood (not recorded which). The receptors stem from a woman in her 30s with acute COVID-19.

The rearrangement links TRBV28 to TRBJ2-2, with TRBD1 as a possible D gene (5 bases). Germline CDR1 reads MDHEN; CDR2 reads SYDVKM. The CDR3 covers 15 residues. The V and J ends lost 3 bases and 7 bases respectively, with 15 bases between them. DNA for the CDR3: TGTGCCAGCAGTTTTAAGGGTCAAGGGGACGGGGAGCTGTTTTTT. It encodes CASSFKGQGDGELFF.

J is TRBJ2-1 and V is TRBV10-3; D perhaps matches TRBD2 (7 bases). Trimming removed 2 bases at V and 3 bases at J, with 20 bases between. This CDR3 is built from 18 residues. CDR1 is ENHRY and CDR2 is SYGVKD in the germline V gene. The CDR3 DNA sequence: TGTGCCATCAGTGAGCCCCTCTTGGGGGGGCCAAGCTACAATGAGCAGTTCTTC. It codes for CAISEPLLGGPSYNEQFF.

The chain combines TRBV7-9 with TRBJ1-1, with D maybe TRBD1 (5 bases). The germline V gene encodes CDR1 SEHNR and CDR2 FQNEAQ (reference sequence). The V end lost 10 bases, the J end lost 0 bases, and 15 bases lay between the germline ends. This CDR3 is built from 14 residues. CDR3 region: CATEAGPLNTEAFF. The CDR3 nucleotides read TGTGCCACCGAAGCGGGGCCCCTGAACACTGAAGCTTTCTTT.

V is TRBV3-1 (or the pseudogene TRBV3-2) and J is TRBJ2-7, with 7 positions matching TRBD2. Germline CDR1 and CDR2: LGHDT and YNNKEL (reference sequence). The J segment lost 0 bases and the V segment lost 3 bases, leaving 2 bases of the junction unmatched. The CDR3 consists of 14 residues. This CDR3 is CASSHGGGSYEQYF. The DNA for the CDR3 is TGTGCCAGCAGCCATGGCGGGGGCTCCTACGAGCAGTACTTC.

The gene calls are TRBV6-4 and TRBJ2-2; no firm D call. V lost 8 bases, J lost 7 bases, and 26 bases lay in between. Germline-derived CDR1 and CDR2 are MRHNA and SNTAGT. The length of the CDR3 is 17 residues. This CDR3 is CASHLLGSPRPIGELFF. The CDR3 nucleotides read TGTGCCAGCCACCTCCTGGGCAGTCCCAGACCGATCGGGGAGCTGTTTTTT.

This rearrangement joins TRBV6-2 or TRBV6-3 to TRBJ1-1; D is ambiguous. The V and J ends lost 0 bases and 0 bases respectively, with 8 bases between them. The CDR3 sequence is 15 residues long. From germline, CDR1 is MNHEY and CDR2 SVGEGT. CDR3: CASSYSSDMNTEAFF. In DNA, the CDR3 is TGTGCCAGCAGTTACTCGAGTGACATGAACACTGAAGCTTTCTTT.

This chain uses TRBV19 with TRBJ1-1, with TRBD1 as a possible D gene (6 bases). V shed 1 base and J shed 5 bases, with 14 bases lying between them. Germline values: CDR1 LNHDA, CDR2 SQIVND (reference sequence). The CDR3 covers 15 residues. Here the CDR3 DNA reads TGTGCCAGTAGTATAGTAGTCGGGCAGGGGACTGAAGCTTTCTTT. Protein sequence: CASSIVVGQGTEAFF.

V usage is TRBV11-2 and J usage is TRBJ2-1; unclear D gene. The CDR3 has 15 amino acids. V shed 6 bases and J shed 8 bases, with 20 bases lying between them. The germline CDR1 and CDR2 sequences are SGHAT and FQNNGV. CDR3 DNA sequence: TGTGCCAGCAGTCATCGGGTTTATGACTTCGATGAGCAGTTCTTC. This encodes CASSHRVYDFDEQFF.

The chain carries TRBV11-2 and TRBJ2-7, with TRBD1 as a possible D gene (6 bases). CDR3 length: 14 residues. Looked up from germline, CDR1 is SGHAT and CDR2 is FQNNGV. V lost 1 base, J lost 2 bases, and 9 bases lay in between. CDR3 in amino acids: CASSLADRTYEQYF. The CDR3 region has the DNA TGTGCCAGCAGCTTAGCGGACAGAACCTACGAGCAGTACTTC. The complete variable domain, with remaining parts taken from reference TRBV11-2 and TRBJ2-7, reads EAGVAQSPRYKIIEKRQSVAFWCNPISGHATLYWYQQILGQGPKLLIQFQNNGVVDDSQLPKDRFSAERLKGVDSTLKIQPAKLEDSAVYLCASSLADRTYEQYFGPGTRLTVT.

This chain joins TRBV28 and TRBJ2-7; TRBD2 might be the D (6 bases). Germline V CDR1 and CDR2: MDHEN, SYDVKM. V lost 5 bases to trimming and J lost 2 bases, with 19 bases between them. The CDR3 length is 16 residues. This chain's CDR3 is CASSPSRGVTAYEQYF. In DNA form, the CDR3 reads TGTGCCAGCAGTCCTTCACGCGGGGTTACCGCCTACGAGCAGTACTTC.

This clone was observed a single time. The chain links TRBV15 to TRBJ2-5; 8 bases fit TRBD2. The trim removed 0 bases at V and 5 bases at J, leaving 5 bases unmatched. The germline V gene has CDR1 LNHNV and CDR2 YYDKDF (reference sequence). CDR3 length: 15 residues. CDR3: CATSRDLIAGETQYF. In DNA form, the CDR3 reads TGTGCCACCAGCAGAGATCTAATAGCGGGGGAGACCCAGTACTTC.

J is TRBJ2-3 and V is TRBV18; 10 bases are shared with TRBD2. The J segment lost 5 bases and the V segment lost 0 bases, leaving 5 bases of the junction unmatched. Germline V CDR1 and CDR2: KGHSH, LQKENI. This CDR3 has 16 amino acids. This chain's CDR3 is CASSPPSGGPGDTQYF. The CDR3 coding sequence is TGTGCCAGCTCACCACCTAGCGGGGGGCCGGGAGATACGCAGTATTTT.

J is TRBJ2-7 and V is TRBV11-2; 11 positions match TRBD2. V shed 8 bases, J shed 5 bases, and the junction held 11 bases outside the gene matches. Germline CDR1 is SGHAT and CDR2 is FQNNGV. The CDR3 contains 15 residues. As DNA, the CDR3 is TGTGCCAGCGGACGAACTAGCGGGAGAGCCCACGAGCAGTACTTC. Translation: CASGRTSGRAHEQYF.

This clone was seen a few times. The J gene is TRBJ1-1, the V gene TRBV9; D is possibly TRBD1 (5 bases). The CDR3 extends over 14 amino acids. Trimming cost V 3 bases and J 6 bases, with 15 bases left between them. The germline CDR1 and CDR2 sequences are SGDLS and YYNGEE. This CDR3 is CASSALRDGPEAFF. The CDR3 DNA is TGTGCCAGCAGCGCCCTCAGGGATGGTCCTGAAGCTTTCTTT.

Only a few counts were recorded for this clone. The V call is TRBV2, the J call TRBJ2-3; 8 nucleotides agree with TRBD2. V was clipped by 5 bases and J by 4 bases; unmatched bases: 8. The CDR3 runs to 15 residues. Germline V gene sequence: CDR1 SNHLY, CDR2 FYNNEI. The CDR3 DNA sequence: TGTGCCAGCAGTCGAAAGCGGGGGCCCCCAGATACGCAGTATTTT. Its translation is CASSRKRGPPDTQYF.

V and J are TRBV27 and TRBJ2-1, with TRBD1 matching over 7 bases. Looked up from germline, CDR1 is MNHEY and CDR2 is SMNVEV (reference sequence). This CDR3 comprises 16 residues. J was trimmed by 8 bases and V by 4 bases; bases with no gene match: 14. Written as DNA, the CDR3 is TGTGCCAGCAGTTCCCGACAGGGTTTAAATATTGATGAGCAGTTCTTC. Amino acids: CASSSRQGLNIDEQFF.

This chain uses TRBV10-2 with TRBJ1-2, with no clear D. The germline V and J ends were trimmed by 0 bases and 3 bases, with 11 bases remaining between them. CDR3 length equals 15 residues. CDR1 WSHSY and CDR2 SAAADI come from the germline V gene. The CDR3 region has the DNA TGCGCCAGCAGTGAGTCCGGACTCAGGCACTATGGCTACACCTTC. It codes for CASSESGLRHYGYTF.

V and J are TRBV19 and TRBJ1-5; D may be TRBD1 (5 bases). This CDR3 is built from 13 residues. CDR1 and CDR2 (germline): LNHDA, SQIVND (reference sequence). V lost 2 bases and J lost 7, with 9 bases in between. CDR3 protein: CASSIRGRQPQHF. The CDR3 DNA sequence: TGTGCCAGTAGTATAAGGGGTCGACAGCCCCAGCATTTT.